This T cell receptor (beta chain) comes out of a study of blood T cell repertoires in COVID-19. Study overall: Acute-phase and convalescent COVID-19 samples originated in the United States, Italy and Spain. Sample material is recorded as cDNA or gDNA derived from T cells, B-cell-depleted T cells, or PBMCs.

The germline CDR1 and CDR2 sequences are MNHEY and SMNVEV (reference sequence). V shed 4 bases and J shed 0 bases, with 10 bases lying between them. The CDR3 length is 14 residues. Libraries were prepared by immunoSEQ multiplex PCR; TCRdb keeps only in-frame clonotypes and omits some of them. The sample records around 67,000 clones, about three quarters being singletons. The TCR was taken from a human donor in a cohort sampled during active COVID-19. The chain couples TRBV27 to TRBJ2-7; D is possibly TRBD1 (7 bases). Sequenced material: peripheral blood. In nucleotides, the CDR3 is TGTGCCAGCAGTTCCCAGGGGGGCTCCTACGAGCAGTACTTC. This encodes CASSSQGGSYEQYF.